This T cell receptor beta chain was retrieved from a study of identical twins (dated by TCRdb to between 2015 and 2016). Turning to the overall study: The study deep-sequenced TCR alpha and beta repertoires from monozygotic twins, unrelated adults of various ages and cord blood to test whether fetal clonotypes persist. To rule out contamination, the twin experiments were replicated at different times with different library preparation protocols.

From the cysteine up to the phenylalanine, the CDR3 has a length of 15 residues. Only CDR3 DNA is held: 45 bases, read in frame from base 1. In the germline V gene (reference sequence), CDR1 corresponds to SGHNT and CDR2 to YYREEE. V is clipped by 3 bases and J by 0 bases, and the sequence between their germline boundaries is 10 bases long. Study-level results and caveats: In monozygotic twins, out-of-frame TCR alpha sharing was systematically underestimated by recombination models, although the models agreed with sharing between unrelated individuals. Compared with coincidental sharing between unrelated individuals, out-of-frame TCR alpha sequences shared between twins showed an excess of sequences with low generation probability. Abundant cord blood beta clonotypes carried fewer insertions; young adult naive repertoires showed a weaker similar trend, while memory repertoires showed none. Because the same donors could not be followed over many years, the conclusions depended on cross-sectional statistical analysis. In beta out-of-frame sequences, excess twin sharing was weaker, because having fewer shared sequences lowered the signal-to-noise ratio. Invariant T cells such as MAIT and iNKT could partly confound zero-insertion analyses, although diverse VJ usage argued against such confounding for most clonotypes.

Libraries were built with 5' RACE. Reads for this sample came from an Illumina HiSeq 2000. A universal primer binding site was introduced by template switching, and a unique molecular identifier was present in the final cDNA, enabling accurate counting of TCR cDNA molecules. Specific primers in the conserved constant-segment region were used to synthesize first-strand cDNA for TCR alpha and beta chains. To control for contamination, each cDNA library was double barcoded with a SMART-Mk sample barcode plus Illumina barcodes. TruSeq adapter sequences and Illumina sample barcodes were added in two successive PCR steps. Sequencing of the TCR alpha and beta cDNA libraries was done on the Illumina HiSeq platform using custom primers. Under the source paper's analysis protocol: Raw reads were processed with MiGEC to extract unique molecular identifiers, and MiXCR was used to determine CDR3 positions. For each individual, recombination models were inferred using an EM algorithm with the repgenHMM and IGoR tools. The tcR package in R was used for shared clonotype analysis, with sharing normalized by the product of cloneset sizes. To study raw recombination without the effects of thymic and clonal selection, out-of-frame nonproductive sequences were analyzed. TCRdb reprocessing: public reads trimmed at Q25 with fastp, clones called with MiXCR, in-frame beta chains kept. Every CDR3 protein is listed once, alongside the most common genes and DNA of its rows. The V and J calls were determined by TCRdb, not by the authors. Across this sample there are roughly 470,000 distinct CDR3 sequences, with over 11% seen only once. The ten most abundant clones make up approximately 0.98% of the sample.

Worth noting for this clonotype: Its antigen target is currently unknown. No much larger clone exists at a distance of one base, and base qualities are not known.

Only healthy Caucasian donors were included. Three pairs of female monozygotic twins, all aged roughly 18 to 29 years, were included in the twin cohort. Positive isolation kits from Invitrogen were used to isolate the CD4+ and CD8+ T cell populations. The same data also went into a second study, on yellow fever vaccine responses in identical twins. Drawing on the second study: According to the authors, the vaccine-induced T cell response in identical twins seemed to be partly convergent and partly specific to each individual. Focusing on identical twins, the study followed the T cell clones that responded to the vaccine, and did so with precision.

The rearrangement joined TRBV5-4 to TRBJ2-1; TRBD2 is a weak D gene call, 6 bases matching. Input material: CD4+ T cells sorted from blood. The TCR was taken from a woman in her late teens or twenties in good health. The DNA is TGTGCCAGCAGCTACGGGACTCGCTCCTACAATGAGCAGTTCTTC. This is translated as CASSYGTRSYNEQFF.